This entry lists 2 T cell receptor beta chains sequenced from one sample in a study of post-analysis software for immune sequencing data. Findings and limits, study-wide: Comparison of patients with controls showed five TRBV segments more frequent in patients, TRBV5-6, TRBV5-1 and TRBV20-1 among them.

cDNA libraries of TCR beta carried unique molecular identifiers. Via MiXCR, TCRdb re-called the PCR reads, giving one row per CDR3 protein. The sample records some 690,000 distinct CDR3 sequences, just under 30% being singletons. Which antigens these TCRs recognize remains unknown. The sequenced sample consisted of blood. The receptors here all came from a girl aged 5 to 17 with multiple sclerosis.

The CDR3 loop is CSARHALAENTGELFF. In DNA, the CDR3 is TGCAGTGCTAGACATGCCCTAGCGGAGAACACCGGGGAGCTGTTTTTT. V usage is TRBV20-1 and J usage is TRBJ2-2, with 7 positions matching TRBD2. Germline V CDR1 and CDR2: DFQATT, SNEGSKA (reference sequence). The ends lost 2 bases at V and 1 base at J; junction bases unmatched: 7. The CDR3 is made up of 16 amino acids.

J is TRBJ2-1 and V is TRBV7-2; D is possibly TRBD2 (6 bases). The CDR3 sequence is 16 residues long. V was clipped by 5 bases and J by 9 bases, with 23 bases between them. Looked up from germline, CDR1 is SGHTA and CDR2 is FQGNSA. The CDR3 nucleotides read TGTGCCAGCAGCCCCCTTCCCGGGAGTTTTACTTCTGAGCAGTTCTTC. This codes for CASSPLPGSFTSEQFF. The full variable domain, with the rest looked up from reference TRBV7-2 and TRBJ2-1, is GAGVSQSPSNKVTEKGKDVELRCDPISGHTALYWYRQSLGQGLEFLIYFQGNSAPDKSGLPSDRFSAERTGGSVSTLTIQRTQQEDSAVYLCASSPLPGSFTSEQFFGPGTRLTVL.